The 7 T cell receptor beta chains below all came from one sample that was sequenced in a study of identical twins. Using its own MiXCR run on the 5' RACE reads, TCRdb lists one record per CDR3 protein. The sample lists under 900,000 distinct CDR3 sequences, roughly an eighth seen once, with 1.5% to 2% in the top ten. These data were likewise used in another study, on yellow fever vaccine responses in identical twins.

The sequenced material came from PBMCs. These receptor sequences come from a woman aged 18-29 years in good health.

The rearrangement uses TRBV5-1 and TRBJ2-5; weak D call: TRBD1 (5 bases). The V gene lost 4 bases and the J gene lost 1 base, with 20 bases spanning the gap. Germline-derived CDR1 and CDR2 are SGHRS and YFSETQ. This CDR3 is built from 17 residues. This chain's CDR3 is CASSLGRPALGQETQYF. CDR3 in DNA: TGCGCCAGCAGCCTGGGGCGGCCCGCTCTAGGCCAAGAGACCCAGTACTTC.

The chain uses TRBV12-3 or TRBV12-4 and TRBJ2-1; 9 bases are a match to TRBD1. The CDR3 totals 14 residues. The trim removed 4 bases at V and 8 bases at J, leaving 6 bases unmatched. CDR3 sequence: CASSSPDRGYEQFF. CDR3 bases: TGTGCCAGCAGTTCGCCCGACAGGGGGTATGAGCAGTTCTTC.

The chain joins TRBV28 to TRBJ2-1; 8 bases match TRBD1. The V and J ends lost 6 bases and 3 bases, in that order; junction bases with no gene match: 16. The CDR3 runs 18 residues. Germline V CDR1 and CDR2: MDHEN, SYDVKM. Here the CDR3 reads CASRPLTPSGGFYNEQFF. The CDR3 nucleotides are TGTGCCAGCAGGCCCCTAACTCCCTCAGGGGGCTTCTACAATGAGCAGTTCTTC.

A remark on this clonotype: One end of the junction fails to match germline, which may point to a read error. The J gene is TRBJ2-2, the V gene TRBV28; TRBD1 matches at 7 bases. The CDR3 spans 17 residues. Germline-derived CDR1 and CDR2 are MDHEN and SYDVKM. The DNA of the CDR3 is TGTGCCACCAGTAGGGGTATGGGGACAGTGAACACCGGGGAGCTGTTTTTT. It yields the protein CATSRGMGTVNTGELFF.

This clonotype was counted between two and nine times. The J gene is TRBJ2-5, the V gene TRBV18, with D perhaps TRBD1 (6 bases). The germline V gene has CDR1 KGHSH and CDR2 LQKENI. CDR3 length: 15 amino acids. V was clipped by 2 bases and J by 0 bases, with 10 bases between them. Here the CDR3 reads CASSPADRYQETQYF. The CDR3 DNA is TGTGCCAGCTCACCAGCCGACAGGTACCAAGAGACCCAGTACTTC. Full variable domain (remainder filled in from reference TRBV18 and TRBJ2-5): NAGVMQNPRHLVRRRGQEARLRCSPMKGHSHVYWYRQLPEEGLKFMVYLQKENIIDESGMPKERFSAEFPKEGPSILRIQQVVRGDSAAYFCASSPADRYQETQYFGPGTRLLVL.

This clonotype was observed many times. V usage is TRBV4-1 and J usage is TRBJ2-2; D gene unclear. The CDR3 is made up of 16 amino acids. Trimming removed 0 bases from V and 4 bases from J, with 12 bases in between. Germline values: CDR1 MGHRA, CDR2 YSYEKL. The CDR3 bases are TGCGCCAGCAGCCAAGAAAGCGAGATTGCCACCGGGGAGCTGTTTTTT. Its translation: CASSQESEIATGELFF.

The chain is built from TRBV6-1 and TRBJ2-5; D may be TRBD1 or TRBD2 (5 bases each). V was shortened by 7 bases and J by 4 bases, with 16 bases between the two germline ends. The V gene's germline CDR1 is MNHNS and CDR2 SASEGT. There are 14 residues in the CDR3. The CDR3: CASTGAGTGETQYF. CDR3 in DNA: TGTGCCAGCACAGGCGCCGGGACGGGAGAGACCCAGTACTTC.